The 21 T cell receptor beta chains below were found in one sample sequenced in a study of tumor-infiltrating lymphocytes in primary liver carcinoma. Making TCR beta cDNA involved approximately 510 ng total RNA and a constant-region primer. It was through three nested multiplex PCR rounds of slightly modified ARM-PCR that TCR beta libraries arose. The first two PCR rounds used TRBV1-TRBV30 primers with a Cbeta primer, 9 to 11 cycles each. Each CDR3 protein gets one entry after TCRdb re-called the multiplex PCR reads with MiXCR. Of under 200,000 distinct CDR3 sequences in the sample, about 61% are singletons; the top ten hold roughly 6.8%. The blood RNA (from unsorted whole blood) was obtained, and germline DNA was also extracted. Sequenced sample: peripheral blood. The receptor source for this set is a woman aged 60 to 75 with primary liver carcinoma and hepatitis B virus infection.

This clonotype was recorded a few times. This chain links TRBV7-9 with TRBJ2-2; D is undetermined. The CDR3 loop spans 13 amino acids. Germline loops: CDR1 SEHNR, CDR2 FQNEAQ (reference sequence). Trimming stripped 2 bases from V and 6 bases from J, with 7 bases between. The chain's CDR3 is CASSLLGSGELFF. CDR3 nucleotides: TGTGCCAGCAGCTTACTAGGTTCCGGGGAGCTGTTTTTT.

As regards this clonotype: This clone may be a read error of a much larger clone one base away. Because the CDR3 is missing its conserved closing phenylalanine or tryptophan, this is likely a read error. V and J are TRBV12-5 and TRBJ1-5; D perhaps matches TRBD1 (5 bases). The V gene lost 6 bases and the J gene lost 3 bases, with 9 bases spanning the gap. CDR3 length equals 13 residues. CDR1 and CDR2 from the germline V gene are LGHNT and FRNRAP. DNA for the CDR3: TGTGCTAGTGGGGGGCAGACCAATCAGCCCCAGCATTAT. Its translation is CASGGQTNQPQHY.

CDR3: CASRSRDHGIRYF. CDR3 in DNA: TGTGCCAGCAGAAGCCGGGACCACGGCATCCGGTACTTC. This sequence joins TRBV11-1 and TRBJ2-5; D is perhaps TRBD1 or TRBD2 (5 bases each). The CDR3 has 13 amino acids. Trimming cost V 6 bases and J 13 bases, with 21 bases left between them. CDR1 and CDR2 (germline): SGHAT, FQDESV (reference sequence).

In the case of this clonotype: The junction does not match germline at one end; this may be a read error. In nucleotides, the CDR3 is TGTGCCAGCAGCTCGTCCTTCACTCGGGATACGAAGTATTTT. Amino acid sequence: CASSSSFTRDTKYF. The chain recombines TRBV11-2 with TRBJ2-3; a possible D gene is TRBD2 (5 bases). This CDR3 comprises 14 residues. Germline assignment: CDR1 SGHAT and CDR2 FQNNGV.

In regard to this clonotype: The junction departs from germline at one end; a sequencing error may be responsible. The CDR3 reads CVSSPSGRRTDTQYF. The CDR3 nucleotides read TGTGTCAGCAGCCCTAGCGGGAGGCGTACGGATACGCAATATTTT. The chain employs TRBV11-1 and TRBJ2-3; TRBD2 matches 11 bases. The germline gives CDR1 SGHAT, CDR2 FQDESV (reference sequence). The CDR3 spans 15 residues.

A remark on this clonotype: A much larger clone is a single base away; this may be a read error. V is TRBV11-2 and J is TRBJ2-7; TRBD2 might be the D (6 bases). CDR1 SGHAT and CDR2 FQNNGV come from the germline V gene. CDR3 length: 14 residues. V gave up 8 bases and J gave up 5 bases, with 19 bases separating them. In nucleotides, the CDR3 is TGTGCCAGCGCACAAGGGACTGACACCCACGAGCAGTACTTC. Translating gives CASAQGTDTHEQYF.

The rearrangement uses TRBV6-2 or TRBV6-3 and TRBJ2-1, with 9 bases that match TRBD2. V gave up 0 bases and J gave up 10 bases; unmatched junction bases: 7. The CDR3 totals 15 residues. Germline CDR1 reads MNHEY; CDR2 reads SVGEGT. CDR3 loop: CASSYSRSSGAEQFF. CDR3 DNA sequence: TGTGCCAGCAGTTACTCGAGGTCTAGCGGGGCAGAGCAGTTCTTC.

Comments on this clonotype: A clone one base away is much larger, so this may be a read error. The chain joins TRBV10-2 to TRBJ1-6; 9 nucleotides agree with TRBD1. CDR3 size: 14 residues. J gave up 7 bases and V 7 bases, and 5 bases lay outside the gene matches. The V gene's germline CDR1 is WSHSY and CDR2 SAAADI. The CDR3 reads CASIRTGENSPLHF. The DNA for the CDR3 is TGCGCCAGCATTCGGACAGGGGAGAATTCACCCCTCCACTTT.

Worth noting for this clonotype: A junction boundary mismatches the germline segment, possibly from a read error. This chain uses TRBV11-1 with TRBJ2-4; unclear D gene. The CDR3 sequence is 13 residues long. The germline V gene has CDR1 SGHAT and CDR2 FQDESV (reference sequence). The chain's CDR3 is CAISFNGQNIQYF. As DNA, the CDR3 is TGTGCCATCAGCTTCAACGGACAAAACATTCAGTACTTC.

Remarks on this clonotype: At one end, the junction sequence differs from germline, possibly due to a read error. The chain employs TRBV29-1 and TRBJ2-1; a weak D match, TRBD1 (6 bases). The CDR3 contains 15 residues. CDR1 is SQVTM and CDR2 is ANQGSEA in the germline V gene. The CDR3 loop is CSARDTLSSYNEQLF. In nucleotides, the CDR3 is TGCAGCGCCCGGGACACTCTAAGCTCCTACAATGAGCAACTCTTC.

A note on this clonotype: A much larger clonotype is one base distant, so this may be a read error. This sequence joins TRBV28 and TRBJ2-2; 8 bases match TRBD1. Germline V gives CDR1 MDHEN, CDR2 SYDVKM. This CDR3 comprises 16 residues. Trimming took 5 bases from V and 4 from J; bases not matched to a gene: 9. CDR3 sequence (DNA): TGTGCCAGCAGTACCAGAAGGGGACAGGCCACCGGGGAGCTGTTTTTT. Translating it yields CASSTRRGQATGELFF.

This clonotype was recorded a few times. V gene TRBV14 combines with J gene TRBJ2-3; perhaps D is TRBD1 or TRBD2 (7 bases each). There are 13 residues in the CDR3. Germline-derived CDR1 and CDR2 are SGHDN and FVKESK. V shed 4 bases and J shed 9 bases, with 14 bases lying between them. The DNA for the CDR3 is TGTGCCAGCAGCCTCGCAGGGGGGGGAACGCAGTATTTT. This translates into CASSLAGGGTQYF.

This clonotype was counted once. This chain uses TRBV20-1 with TRBJ2-1, with TRBD2 matching over 7 bases. Germline loops: CDR1 DFQATT, CDR2 SNEGSKA (reference sequence). The CDR3 is made up of 14 amino acids. Trimming took 6 bases from V and 2 from J; bases not matched to a gene: 7. The CDR3 DNA follows: TGCAGTGCCCGGCCAGCGGGGACCTACAATGAGCAGTTCTTC. Protein: CSARPAGTYNEQFF.

Concerning this clonotype: The CDR3 ends on some other residue instead of the conserved phenylalanine or tryptophan, so this is likely a read error. The chain links TRBV7-9 to TRBJ1-5; 9 nucleotides agree with TRBD1. CDR1 SEHNR and CDR2 FQNEAQ come from the germline V gene (reference sequence). The CDR3 is made up of 16 amino acids. CDR3 DNA sequence: TGTGCCAACAGCCCACAGGGGGCAGGGAGCAATCAGCCCCAGCATTAT. This gives the protein CANSPQGAGSNQPQHY.

A note on this clonotype: A much larger clone sits a single nucleotide away, making a read error possible. The CDR3 protein is CVSSLGSGRGELFF. The CDR3 DNA is TGTGTCAGCAGCTTAGGTAGCGGGCGGGGGGAGCTGTTTTTT. The chain joins TRBV7-8 to TRBJ2-2, with 7 bases fitting TRBD2. Germline V gives CDR1 SGHVS, CDR2 FQNEAQ. This CDR3 spans 14 amino acids.

The chain recombines TRBV5-4 with TRBJ2-1, with 8 nucleotides matching TRBD2. The CDR3 consists of 16 residues. V dropped 6 bases and J dropped 5; count of bases not matched to a gene: 13. The germline CDR1 and CDR2 sequences are SGHNT and YYREEE (reference sequence). In DNA form, the CDR3 reads TGTGCCAGCATCCTGTCCGGACTAGCCGATGACAATGAGCAGTTCTTC. Amino acids: CASILSGLADDNEQFF.

This clonotype was recorded once. The J gene is TRBJ2-7, the V gene TRBV11-2; D not resolved. Trimming pared 1 base from V and 6 bases from J, leaving 16 bases between. Per the germline V gene, CDR1 is SGHAT and CDR2 is FQNNGV. The CDR3 loop spans 15 amino acids. CDR3 DNA: TGTGCCAGCAGCTTAGGAGTGAGGAGCCCCTTCGAGCAGTACTTC. This sequence encodes CASSLGVRSPFEQYF. The complete variable domain, with remaining parts taken from reference TRBV11-2 and TRBJ2-7, reads EAGVAQSPRYKIIEKRQSVAFWCNPISGHATLYWYQQILGQGPKLLIQFQNNGVVDDSQLPKDRFSAERLKGVDSTLKIQPAKLEDSAVYLCASSLGVRSPFEQYFGPGTRLTVT.

The V and J genes are TRBV28 and TRBJ2-1, with D possibly TRBD2 on 6 matching bases. Trimming took off 0 bases at V and 0 bases at J, with 9 bases between the two ends. Germline values: CDR1 MDHEN, CDR2 SYDVKM. The CDR3 covers 16 residues. The CDR3 reads CASSLWGGNSYNEQFF. The CDR3 DNA reads TGTGCCAGCAGTTTATGGGGCGGGAACTCCTACAATGAGCAGTTCTTC. Combining the CDR3 with reference TRBV28 and TRBJ2-1 gives the whole variable domain DVKVTQSSRYLVKRTGEKVFLECVQDMDHENMFWYRQDPGLGLRLIYFSYDVKMKEKGDIPEGYSVSREKKERFSLILESASTNQTSMYLCASSLWGGNSYNEQFFGPGTRLTVL.

With regard to this clonotype: Relative to the germline gene, one junction end is altered; a read error may explain this. The V gene is TRBV6-1, the J gene TRBJ2-5; 12 nucleotides line up with TRBD1. Germline V CDR1 and CDR2: MNHNS, SASEGT. CDR3 length: 14 residues. CDR3 DNA: TGTGCCACCAGGGGACAGGGGGCAAAGGAGACTCAGTACTTC. Translating it yields CATRGQGAKETQYF.

As to this clonotype: One end of the junction varies from germline; a read error may be responsible. V and J are TRBV11-2 and TRBJ2-3; 7 bases are a match to TRBD2. This CDR3 spans 19 amino acids. Germline V gives CDR1 SGHAT, CDR2 FQNNGV. DNA for the CDR3: TGTGCCAGCAGCCCCACGTTGGGAGCGGGGTCCCGCAAAACAGATATGCAGTATTTT. This codes for CASSPTLGAGSRKTDMQYF.

The chain carries TRBV7-8 and TRBJ1-6; 8 bases line up with TRBD1. V was clipped by 4 bases and J by 9 bases; unmatched bases: 5. This CDR3 region has 14 residues. Germline V gene sequence: CDR1 SGHVS, CDR2 FQNEAQ. In DNA form, the CDR3 reads TGTGCCAGCAGCTCAGACAGGGGAGCTTCACCCCTCCACTTT. The encoded protein is CASSSDRGASPLHF.